This entry lists 5 T cell receptor beta chains sequenced from one sample in a study of cytomegalovirus exposure and HLA in healthy donors. The PCR used 60 Vbeta and 13 Jbeta primers. Assay: immunoSEQ multiplex PCR; the TCRdb copy retains only in-frame clones and omits some. The table records roughly 220,000 clones, roughly 80% of them present only once. Sequenced material: PBMCs. Source of these receptors: a man aged 25 to 45 in good health and CMV-seronegative.

The chain combines TRBV20-1 with TRBJ1-1; 8 nucleotides line up with TRBD1. In germline, CDR1 is DFQATT, CDR2 SNEGSKA (reference sequence). The CDR3 has 11 residues. The ends lost 6 bases at V and 11 bases at J; junction bases unmatched: 8. The CDR3 loop reads CSASRGPDAFF. The CDR3 region has the DNA TGCAGTGCCAGCAGGGGGCCAGATGCTTTCTTT.

V usage is TRBV5-4 and J usage is TRBJ1-1, with D uncertain. The CDR3 is made up of 17 amino acids. V shed 4 bases and J shed 2 bases, with 21 bases lying between them. From germline, CDR1 is SGHNT and CDR2 YYREEE (reference sequence). This CDR3 is CASSLPRTRGRNTEAFF. The DNA for the CDR3 is TGTGCCAGCAGCCTACCGAGGACTCGGGGAAGAAACACTGAAGCTTTCTTT.

The chain links TRBV9 to TRBJ1-2; D not resolved. Germline values: CDR1 SGDLS, CDR2 YYNGEE. This CDR3 has 14 residues. Trimming pared 2 bases from V and 4 bases from J, leaving 12 bases between. The CDR3 sequence is CASSVATRTYGYTF. The CDR3 DNA is TGTGCCAGCAGCGTGGCCACAAGAACCTATGGCTACACCTTC.

The V gene is TRBV9, the J gene TRBJ2-3, with 9 bases identical to TRBD2. From germline, CDR1 is SGDLS and CDR2 YYNGEE. The CDR3 spans 15 residues. J was trimmed by 5 bases and V by 2 bases; bases with no gene match: 6. The CDR3 nucleotides are TGTGCCAGCAGCGTTCGCGGGGGGGCTGGAGATACGCAGTATTTT. The encoded protein is CASSVRGGAGDTQYF.

The rearrangement links TRBV5-4 to TRBJ2-3; a weak D match, TRBD1 (6 bases). V lost 1 base to trimming and J lost 3 bases, with 15 bases between them. CDR3 length: 16 residues. The germline V gene has CDR1 SGHNT and CDR2 YYREEE (reference sequence). CDR3 protein: CASSLPLGGPTDTQYF. For the CDR3, the DNA is TGTGCCAGCAGCTTGCCTTTAGGGGGACCGACAGATACGCAGTATTTT.